What follows describes a single TCR beta chain. TCRdb's table, derived via immunoSEQ multiplex PCR, lists solely in-frame clones and lacks some. There are some 180,000 clones in the sample; less than 90% occur only once, and around 2.9% lies in the top ten. Participants were placed into cohorts based on the clinical history they reported. It was within 2 weeks before study entry that exposed participants met a COVID-19 case. The data originate from a study of blood T cell repertoires in COVID-19. Whole-study context: Samples came from the United States, Italy and Spain, spanning acute and convalescent COVID-19. From T cells, B-cell-depleted T cells, or PBMCs came the material, which was cDNA or gDNA.

The specimen sequenced was PBMCs or T cells enriched from blood (not recorded which). The sequence came from a woman under 40 who had been exposed to COVID-19.

CDR3 sequence reads: CASSLGAGDQNIQYF. The DNA of the CDR3 is TGTGCCAGCAGCTTAGGGGCCGGTGACCAAAACATTCAGTACTTC. V usage is TRBV7-2 and J usage is TRBJ2-4; D is unclear. The CDR3 sequence is 15 residues long. Between the trimmed V and J ends, which lost 1 base and 5 bases, there was a span of 12 bases. Germline V gives CDR1 SGHTA, CDR2 FQGNSA.